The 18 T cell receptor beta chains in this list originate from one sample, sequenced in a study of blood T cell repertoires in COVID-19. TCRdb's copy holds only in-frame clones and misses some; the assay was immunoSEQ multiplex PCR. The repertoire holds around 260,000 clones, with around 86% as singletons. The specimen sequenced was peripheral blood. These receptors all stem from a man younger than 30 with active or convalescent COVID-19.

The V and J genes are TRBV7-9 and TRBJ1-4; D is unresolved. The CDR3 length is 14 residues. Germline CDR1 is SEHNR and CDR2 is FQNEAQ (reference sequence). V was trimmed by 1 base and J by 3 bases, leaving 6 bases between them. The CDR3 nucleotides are TGTGCCAGCAGCTTAGACGAGGCTAATGAAAAACTGTTTTTT. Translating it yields CASSLDEANEKLFF.

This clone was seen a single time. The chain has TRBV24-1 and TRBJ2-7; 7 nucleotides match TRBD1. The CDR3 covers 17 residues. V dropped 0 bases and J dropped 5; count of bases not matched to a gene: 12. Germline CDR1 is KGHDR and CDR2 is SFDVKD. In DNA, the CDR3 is TGTGCCACCAGTGATTTGCTCTACCGACAGGGTTTGGACGAGCAGTACTTC. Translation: CATSDLLYRQGLDEQYF.

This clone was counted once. CDR3 bases: TGTGCCAGCAGCTTAGTTATGGACGGACTAGGTGGCGTCTCCCAGTACTTC. Its translation is CASSLVMDGLGGVSQYF. The gene calls are TRBV11-3 and TRBJ2-5; TRBD2 agrees at 7 bases. CDR3 length: 17 residues. CDR1 SGHNT and CDR2 YENEEA come from the germline V gene. The J segment lost 9 bases and the V segment lost 1 base, leaving 17 bases of the junction unmatched.

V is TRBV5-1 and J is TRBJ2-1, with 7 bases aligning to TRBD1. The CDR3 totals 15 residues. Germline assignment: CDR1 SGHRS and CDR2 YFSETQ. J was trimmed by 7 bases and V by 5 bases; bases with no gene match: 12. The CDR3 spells CASSTQRQGVNEQFF. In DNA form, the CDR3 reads TGCGCCAGCAGTACTCAGAGACAGGGTGTGAATGAGCAGTTCTTC.

The CDR3 coding sequence is TGTGCCAGCAGTTTATCGATCCAGGCCGGGGAGCTGTTTTTT. Translating gives CASSLSIQAGELFF. V gene TRBV27 combines with J gene TRBJ2-2; the D is unclear. The CDR3 is made up of 14 amino acids. Trimming shortened V by 0 bases and J by 6 bases, and 8 bases separated the two germline ends. Germline V gene sequence: CDR1 MNHEY, CDR2 SMNVEV (reference sequence).

The CDR3 loop reads CASSREGKNSPLHF. The CDR3, as DNA: TGTGCCAGCAGCCGGGAAGGGAAAAATTCACCCCTCCACTTT. The chain joins TRBV28 to TRBJ1-6; no clear D. There are 14 residues in the CDR3. Germline CDR1 reads MDHEN; CDR2 reads SYDVKM. With 6 bases removed from V and 7 bases from J, the gap between germline ends came to 13 bases. Full variable domain (missing parts from reference TRBV28 and TRBJ1-6): DVKVTQSSRYLVKRTGEKVFLECVQDMDHENMFWYRQDPGLGLRLIYFSYDVKMKEKGDIPEGYSVSREKKERFSLILESASTNQTSMYLCASSREGKNSPLHFGNGTRLTVT.

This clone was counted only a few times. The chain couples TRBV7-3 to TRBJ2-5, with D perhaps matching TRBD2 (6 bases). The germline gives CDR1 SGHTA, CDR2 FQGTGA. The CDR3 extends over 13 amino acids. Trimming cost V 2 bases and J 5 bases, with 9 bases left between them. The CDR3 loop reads CASSLGAGETQYF. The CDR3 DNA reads TGTGCCAGCAGCTTAGGTGCGGGGGAGACCCAGTACTTC.

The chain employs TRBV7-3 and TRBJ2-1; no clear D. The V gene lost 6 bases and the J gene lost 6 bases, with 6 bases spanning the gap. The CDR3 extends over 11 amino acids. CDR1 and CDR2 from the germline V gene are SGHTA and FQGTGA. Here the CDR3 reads CASSPGNEQFF. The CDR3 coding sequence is TGTGCCAGCAGTCCGGGCAATGAGCAGTTCTTC. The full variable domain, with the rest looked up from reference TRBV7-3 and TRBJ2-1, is GAGVSQTPSNKVTEKGKYVELRCDPISGHTALYWYRQSLGQGPEFLIYFQGTGAADDSGLPNDRFFAVRPEGSVSTLKIQRTERGDSAVYLCASSPGNEQFFGPGTRLTVL.

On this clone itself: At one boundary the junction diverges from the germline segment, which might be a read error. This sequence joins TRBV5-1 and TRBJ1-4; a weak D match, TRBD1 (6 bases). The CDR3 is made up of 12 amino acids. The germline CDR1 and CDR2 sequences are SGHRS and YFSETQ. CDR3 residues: CASRLDSEKLFF. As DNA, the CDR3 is TGCGCCAGCAGATTGGACAGTGAAAAACTGTTTTTT.

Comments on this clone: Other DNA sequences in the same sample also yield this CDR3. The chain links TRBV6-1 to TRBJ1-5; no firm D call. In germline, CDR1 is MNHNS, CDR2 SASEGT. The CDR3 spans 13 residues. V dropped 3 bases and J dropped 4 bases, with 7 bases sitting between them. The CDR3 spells CASSERENQPQHF. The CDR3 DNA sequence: TGTGCCAGCAGTGAGCGAGAAAATCAGCCCCAGCATTTT.

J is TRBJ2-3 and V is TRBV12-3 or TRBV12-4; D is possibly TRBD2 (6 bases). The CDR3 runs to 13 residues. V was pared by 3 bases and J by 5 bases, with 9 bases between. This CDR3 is CASSLEGKDTQYF. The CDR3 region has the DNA TGTGCCAGCAGTTTGGAGGGAAAAGATACGCAGTATTTT.

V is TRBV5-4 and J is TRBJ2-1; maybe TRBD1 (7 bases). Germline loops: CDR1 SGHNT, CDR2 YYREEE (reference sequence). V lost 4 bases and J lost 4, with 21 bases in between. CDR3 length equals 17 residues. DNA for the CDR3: TGTGCCAGCAGCATAGGAGGGAGGACAGGATTATACAATGAGCAGTTCTTC. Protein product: CASSIGGRTGLYNEQFF. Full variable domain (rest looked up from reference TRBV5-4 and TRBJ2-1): ETGVTQSPTHLIKTRGQQVTLRCSSQSGHNTVSWYQQALGQGPQFIFQYYREEENGRGNFPPRFSGLQFPNYSSELNVNALELDDSALYLCASSIGGRTGLYNEQFFGPGTRLTVL.

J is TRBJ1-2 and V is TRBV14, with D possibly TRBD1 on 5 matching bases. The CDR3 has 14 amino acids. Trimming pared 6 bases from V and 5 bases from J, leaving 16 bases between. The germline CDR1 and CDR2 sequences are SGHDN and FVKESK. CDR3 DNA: TGTGCCAGCAGACCAGCGACAGACCTTTATGGCTACACCTTC. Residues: CASRPATDLYGYTF.

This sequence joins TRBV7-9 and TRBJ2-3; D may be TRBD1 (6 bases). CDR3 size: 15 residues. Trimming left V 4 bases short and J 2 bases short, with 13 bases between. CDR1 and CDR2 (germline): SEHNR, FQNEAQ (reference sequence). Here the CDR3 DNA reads TGTGCCAGCAGCTCCGAGGACAGTGACACAGATACGCAGTATTTT. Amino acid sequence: CASSSEDSDTDTQYF.

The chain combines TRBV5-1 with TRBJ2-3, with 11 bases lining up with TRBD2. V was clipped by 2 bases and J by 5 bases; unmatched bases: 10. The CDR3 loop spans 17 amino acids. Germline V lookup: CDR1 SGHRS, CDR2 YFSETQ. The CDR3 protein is CASSFFKTSGIGDTQYF. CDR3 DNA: TGCGCCAGCAGCTTTTTCAAGACTAGCGGGATAGGAGATACGCAGTATTTT.

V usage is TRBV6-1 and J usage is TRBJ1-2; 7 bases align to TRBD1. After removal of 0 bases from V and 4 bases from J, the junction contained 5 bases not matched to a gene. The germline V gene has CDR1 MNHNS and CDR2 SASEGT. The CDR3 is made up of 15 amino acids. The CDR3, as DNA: TGTGCCAGCAGTGAAGCAGCGCAGGGGGTCTATGGCTACACCTTC. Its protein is CASSEAAQGVYGYTF.

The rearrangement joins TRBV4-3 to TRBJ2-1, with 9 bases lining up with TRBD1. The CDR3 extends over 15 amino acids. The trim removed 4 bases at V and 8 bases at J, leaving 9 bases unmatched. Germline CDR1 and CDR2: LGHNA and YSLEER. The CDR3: CASSRSGDRVYEQFF. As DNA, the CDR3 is TGCGCCAGCAGCCGGTCCGGGGACAGGGTATATGAGCAGTTCTTC.

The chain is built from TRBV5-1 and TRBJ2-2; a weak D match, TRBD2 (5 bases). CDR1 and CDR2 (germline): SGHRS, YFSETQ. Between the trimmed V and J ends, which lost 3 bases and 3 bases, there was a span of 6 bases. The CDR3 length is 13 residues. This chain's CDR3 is CASSWRDTGELFF. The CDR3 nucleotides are TGCGCCAGCAGCTGGCGGGACACCGGGGAGCTGTTTTTT. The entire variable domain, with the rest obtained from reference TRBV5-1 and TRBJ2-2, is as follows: KAGVTQTPRYLIKTRGQQVTLSCSPISGHRSVSWYQQTPGQGLQFLFEYFSETQRNKGNFPGRFSGRQFSNSRSEMNVSTLELGDSALYLCASSWRDTGELFFGEGSRLTVL.